The rows below give T cell receptor beta chains drawn from one sample of a study of OX40 agonist ivuxolimab in advanced cancers. The method was immunoSEQ multiplex PCR; TCRdb's version includes in-frame clones alone and lacks a portion of them. The table includes roughly 79,000 clones, less than 95% detected once. The source was CD4+ or CD8+ T cells sorted from blood, collected in a trial of the OX40 agonist ivuxolimab. Receptors were obtained from an adult with an advanced solid tumor such as melanoma, head and neck, liver or kidney cancer. The CDR3 runs from the conserved cysteine through the conserved F or W. D genes are given only for firm matches. Part of the rows lack a size; the others show once, few, many or a class for expanded clones.

CDR3: CASSLTGTNQPQHF
DNA: TGTGCCAGCAGTTTAACCGGGACGAATCAGCCCCAGCATTTT
D: NA
V: TRBV27
J: TRBJ1-5
size: NA

CDR3: CASSPLRVDSDTQYF
DNA: TGCGCCAGCAGCCCACTAAGGGTTGATTCAGATACGCAGTATTTT
D: NA
V: TRBV5-1
J: TRBJ2-3
size: NA

CDR3: CASSQRRLAEQFF
DNA: TGTGCCAGCAGCCAAAGACGCCTGGCCGAGCAGTTCTTC
D: NA
V: TRBV14
J: TRBJ2-1
size: NA

CDR3: CASSPGTSGTDTQYF
DNA: TGTGCCAGCAGCCCCGGGACTAGCGGCACAGATACGCAGTATTTT
D: TRBD2
V: TRBV7-6
J: TRBJ2-3
size: NA

CDR3: CATSVTGTTADTQYF
DNA: TGTGCCACCAGCGTAACCGGGACAACGGCAGATACGCAGTATTTT
D: NA
V: TRBV15
J: TRBJ2-3
size: NA

CDR3: CASRPIETQYF
DNA: TGTGCCAGCAGACCAATAGAGACCCAGTACTTC
D: NA
V: TRBV7-8
J: TRBJ2-5
size: NA

CDR3: CASSLVQRGGYEQYF
DNA: TGTGCCAGCAGCTTAGTACAGCGGGGGGGATACGAGCAGTACTTC
D: TRBD2
V: TRBV7-9
J: TRBJ2-7
size: NA

CDR3: CASSLDFGNSPLHF
DNA: TGTGCCAGCAGCTTAGATTTTGGTAATTCACCCCTCCACTTT
D: NA
V: TRBV11-2
J: TRBJ1-6
size: NA

CDR3: CASSATSGGGSDTQYF
DNA: TGTGCCTCCTCGGCGACTAGCGGGGGGGGGTCAGATACGCAGTATTTT
D: TRBD2
V: TRBV4-2
J: TRBJ2-3
size: NA

CDR3: CSALGETQYF
DNA: TGCAGCGCCCTGGGGGAGACCCAGTACTTC
D: NA
V: TRBV29-1
J: TRBJ2-5
size: NA

CDR3: CASSGGHATNEKLFF
DNA: TGCGCCAGCAGCGGCGGACACGCAACTAATGAAAAACTGTTTTTT
D: NA
V: TRBV5-1
J: TRBJ1-4
size: once

CDR3: CASSLGGTSAHYEQYF
DNA: TGTGCCAGCAGCTTAGGAGGGACTAGCGCCCACTACGAGCAGTACTTC
D: TRBD2
V: TRBV7-9
J: TRBJ2-7
size: NA

CDR3: CASSLSGGTDTQYF
DNA: TGTGCCAGCAGCTTAAGCGGAGGCACAGATACGCAGTATTTT
D: NA
V: TRBV7-3
J: TRBJ2-3
size: NA

CDR3: CASRGGSYNEQFF
DNA: TGTGCCAGCCGCGGGGGCTCCTACAATGAGCAGTTCTTC
D: TRBD2
V: TRBV2
J: TRBJ2-1
size: NA

CDR3: CASGLLPVGGTPYEQYF
DNA: TGTGCTAGTGGTTTGCTTCCGGTGGGGGGAACACCCTACGAGCAGTACTTC
D: NA
V: TRBV12-5
J: TRBJ2-7
size: NA

CDR3: CASSFGGGADTQYF
DNA: TGTGCCAGCAGCTTCGGCGGGGGGGCAGATACGCAGTATTTT
D: TRBD2
V: TRBV5-4
J: TRBJ2-3
size: NA

CDR3: CASSPGGGTGELFF
DNA: TGTGCCAGCAGCCCCGGGGGGGGGACCGGGGAGCTGTTTTTT
D: TRBD2
V: TRBV9
J: TRBJ2-2
size: few

CDR3: CASSQERLVSAQETQYF
DNA: TGCGCCAGCAGCCAAGAACGGCTAGTTAGTGCGCAAGAGACCCAGTACTTC
D: NA
V: TRBV4-3
J: TRBJ2-5
size: NA

CDR3: CASSLQGQLFF
DNA: TGTGCCAGCAGCTTGCAGGGTCAGCTGTTTTTT
D: NA
V: TRBV7-9
J: TRBJ2-2
size: NA

CDR3: CASSVRTGAEGTEAFF
DNA: TGTGCCAGCAGCGTGAGGACAGGGGCGGAGGGCACTGAAGCTTTCTTT
D: TRBD1
V: TRBV9
J: TRBJ1-1
size: NA

CDR3: CASSIGQGLYEQYF
DNA: TGTGCCAGCAGCATTGGACAGGGGTTGTACGAGCAGTACTTC
D: TRBD1
V: TRBV11-2
J: TRBJ2-7
size: NA

CDR3: CASSLDVGYETQYF
DNA: TGTGCCAGCAGCTTAGACGTAGGTTATGAGACCCAGTACTTC
D: NA
V: TRBV7-9
J: TRBJ2-5
size: NA

CDR3: CASSVSGIGTKNIQYF
DNA: TGTGCCAGCAGCGTATCAGGGATTGGGACCAAAAACATTCAGTACTTC
D: NA
V: TRBV9
J: TRBJ2-4
size: NA

CDR3: CASSGGTGAYYGYTF
DNA: TGTGCCAGCAGCGGCGGGACAGGGGCCTACTATGGCTACACCTTC
D: TRBD1
V: TRBV9
J: TRBJ1-2
size: once

CDR3: CASSTYLDRNTEAFF
DNA: TGTGCCAGCAGTACTTATTTAGACAGGAACACTGAAGCTTTCTTT
D: NA
V: TRBV27
J: TRBJ1-1
size: NA

CDR3: CASSTGTAYGYTF
DNA: TGTGCCAGCAGCACCGGGACAGCCTATGGCTACACCTTC
D: TRBD1
V: TRBV27
J: TRBJ1-2
size: NA

CDR3: CASSFLLAVEGTGELFF
DNA: TGCGCCAGCAGCTTCCTACTAGCGGTAGAAGGCACCGGGGAGCTGTTTTTT
D: TRBD2
V: TRBV5-1
J: TRBJ2-2
size: NA

CDR3: CASSASRTSGGHTDTQYF
DNA: TGTGCCAGCAGCGCGTCCAGGACTAGCGGGGGGCACACAGATACGCAGTATTTT
D: TRBD2
V: TRBV9
J: TRBJ2-3
size: NA

CDR3: CAWSGGQGGNQPQHF
DNA: TGTGCCTGGAGCGGGGGACAGGGAGGCAATCAGCCCCAGCATTTT
D: TRBD1
V: TRBV30
J: TRBJ1-5
size: NA

CDR3: CASSIRGEQETQYF
DNA: TGTGCCAGTAGTATACGGGGGGAACAAGAGACCCAGTACTTC
D: TRBD2
V: TRBV19
J: TRBJ2-5
size: NA

CDR3: CASGPPRDTFQETQYF
DNA: TGTGCTAGTGGCCCCCCCCGGGACACTTTCCAAGAGACCCAGTACTTC
D: NA
V: TRBV12-5
J: TRBJ2-5
size: NA

CDR3: CASSLVAGGGTGELFF
DNA: TGTGCCAGCAGCTTAGTAGCGGGGGGAGGCACCGGGGAGCTGTTTTTT
D: TRBD2
V: TRBV7-6
J: TRBJ2-2
size: NA

CDR3: CASSWTGETEAFF
DNA: TGTGCCAGCAGCTGGACAGGGGAGACTGAAGCTTTCTTT
D: TRBD1
V: TRBV11-2
J: TRBJ1-1
size: once

CDR3: CASSTPDPRYTF
DNA: TGTGCCAGTAGCACCCCGGATCCCCGCTACACCTTC
D: NA
V: TRBV19
J: TRBJ1-2
size: few

CDR3: CASSQDGGYEQYF
DNA: TGCGCCAGCAGCCAAGATGGGGGCTACGAGCAGTACTTC
D: NA
V: TRBV4-1
J: TRBJ2-7
size: NA

CDR3: CASSSRDRGHTEAFF
DNA: TGTGCCAGCAGCTCCCGGGACAGGGGGCATACTGAAGCTTTCTTT
D: TRBD1
V: TRBV7-2
J: TRBJ1-1
size: NA

CDR3: CASSLGPSGVTDTQYF
DNA: TGTGCCAGCAGCTTAGGCCCCAGCGGGGTGACAGATACGCAGTATTTT
D: TRBD2
V: TRBV13
J: TRBJ2-3
size: NA

CDR3: CASRWTEGNSPLHF
DNA: TGTGCCAGCAGATGGACAGAGGGAAATTCACCCCTCCACTTT
D: NA
V: TRBV6-5
J: TRBJ1-6
size: NA

CDR3: CASTPKDTTETQYF
DNA: TGTGCCAGCACCCCCAAAGACACTACAGAGACCCAGTACTTC
D: NA
V: TRBV7-9
J: TRBJ2-5
size: NA

CDR3: CASSPSGGSTDTQYF
DNA: TGTGCCAGCAGCCCTAGCGGGGGAAGCACAGATACGCAGTATTTT
D: TRBD2
V: TRBV7-9
J: TRBJ2-3
size: NA

CDR3: CASSWGHPYEQYF
DNA: TGTGCAAGTAGTTGGGGCCACCCCTACGAGCAGTACTTC
D: NA
V: TRBV19
J: TRBJ2-7
size: NA

CDR3: CASSSGHLYEQYF
DNA: TGTGCCAGTAGTTCGGGACATCTCTACGAGCAGTACTTC
D: NA
V: TRBV19
J: TRBJ2-7
size: NA

CDR3: CAISESTGERSGYTF
DNA: TGTGCCATCAGTGAGTCGACGGGGGAGCGGAGTGGCTACACCTTC
D: NA
V: TRBV10-3
J: TRBJ1-2
size: NA